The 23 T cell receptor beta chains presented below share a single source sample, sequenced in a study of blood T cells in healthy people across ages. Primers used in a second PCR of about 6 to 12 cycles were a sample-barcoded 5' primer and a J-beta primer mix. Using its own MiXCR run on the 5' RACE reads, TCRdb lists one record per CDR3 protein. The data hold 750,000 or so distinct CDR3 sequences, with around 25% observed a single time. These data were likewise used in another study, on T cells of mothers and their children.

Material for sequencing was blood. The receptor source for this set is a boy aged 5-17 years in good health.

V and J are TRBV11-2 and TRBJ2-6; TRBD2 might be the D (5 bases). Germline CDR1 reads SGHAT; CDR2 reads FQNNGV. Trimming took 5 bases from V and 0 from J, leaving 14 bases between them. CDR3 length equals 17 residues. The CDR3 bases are TGTGCCAGCAGCCCCCAATCGGGATTCTCTGGGGCCAACGTCCTGACTTTC. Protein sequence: CASSPQSGFSGANVLTF.

The CDR3 sequence is CASSQDQGGQYF. DNA of the CDR3: TGCGCCAGCAGCCAAGATCAGGGTGGTCAGTACTTC. V usage is TRBV4-1 and J usage is TRBJ2-4; tentatively, D is TRBD1 (5 bases). Per germline, CDR1 MGHRA and CDR2 YSYEKL. The CDR3 is 12 residues long. V lost 0 bases, J lost 12 bases, and 9 bases lay in between.

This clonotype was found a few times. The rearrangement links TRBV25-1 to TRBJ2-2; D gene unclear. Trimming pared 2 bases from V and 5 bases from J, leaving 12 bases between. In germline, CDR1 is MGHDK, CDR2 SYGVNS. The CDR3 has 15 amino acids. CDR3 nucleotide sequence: TGTGCCAGCAGTGAAAAGGGTCGATGGACCGGGGAGCTGTTTTTT. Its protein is CASSEKGRWTGELFF.

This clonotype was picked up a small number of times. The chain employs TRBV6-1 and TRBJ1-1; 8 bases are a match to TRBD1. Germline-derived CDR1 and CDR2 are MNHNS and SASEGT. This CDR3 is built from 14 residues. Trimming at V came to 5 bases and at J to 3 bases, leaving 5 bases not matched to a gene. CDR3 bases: TGTGCCAGCAGTTCCTGGACAGGGCACACTGAAGCTTTCTTT. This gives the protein CASSSWTGHTEAFF.

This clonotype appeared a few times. The CDR3 reads CASRGGLASTYEQYF. The DNA of the CDR3 is TGTGCCAGCAGGGGGGGACTAGCTAGTACCTACGAGCAGTACTTC. The chain recombines TRBV6-5 with TRBJ2-7; TRBD2 aligns across 9 bases. Unmatched junction bases numbered 8, after V lost 6 bases and J lost 2 bases. The CDR3 contains 15 residues. The germline V gene has CDR1 MNHEY and CDR2 SVGAGI.

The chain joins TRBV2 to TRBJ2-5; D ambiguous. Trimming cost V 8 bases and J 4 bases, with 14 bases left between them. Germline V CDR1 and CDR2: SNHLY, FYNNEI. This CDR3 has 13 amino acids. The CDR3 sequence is CASLGPMRETQYF. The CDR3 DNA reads TGTGCCAGCTTAGGGCCTATGAGAGAGACCCAGTACTTC.

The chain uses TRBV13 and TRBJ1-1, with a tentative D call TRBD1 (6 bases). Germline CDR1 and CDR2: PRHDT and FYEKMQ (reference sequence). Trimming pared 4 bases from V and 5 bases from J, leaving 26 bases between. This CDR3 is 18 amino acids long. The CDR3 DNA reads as TGTGCCAGCAGCTCCAGGAAGGCTGCAGGGGTAAGGGGAACTGAAGCTTTCTTT. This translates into CASSSRKAAGVRGTEAFF.

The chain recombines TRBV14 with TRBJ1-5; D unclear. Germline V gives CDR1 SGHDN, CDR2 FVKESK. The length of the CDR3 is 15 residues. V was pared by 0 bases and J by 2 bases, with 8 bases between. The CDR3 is CASSQEGRGNQPQHF. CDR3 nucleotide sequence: TGTGCCAGCAGCCAAGAAGGTCGGGGCAATCAGCCCCAGCATTTT.

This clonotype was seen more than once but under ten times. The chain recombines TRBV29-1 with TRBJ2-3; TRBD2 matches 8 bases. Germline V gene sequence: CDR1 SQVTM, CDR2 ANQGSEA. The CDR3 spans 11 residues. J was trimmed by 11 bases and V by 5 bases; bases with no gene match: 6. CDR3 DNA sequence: TGCAGCGTTACACATCTAGCGGGGCAGTATTTT. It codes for CSVTHLAGQYF.

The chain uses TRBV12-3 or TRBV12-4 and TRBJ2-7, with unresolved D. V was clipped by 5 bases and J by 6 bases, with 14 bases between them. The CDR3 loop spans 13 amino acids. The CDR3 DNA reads TGTGCCAGCAGTGATCTTTCCATCGGCGAGCAGTACTTC. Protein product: CASSDLSIGEQYF.

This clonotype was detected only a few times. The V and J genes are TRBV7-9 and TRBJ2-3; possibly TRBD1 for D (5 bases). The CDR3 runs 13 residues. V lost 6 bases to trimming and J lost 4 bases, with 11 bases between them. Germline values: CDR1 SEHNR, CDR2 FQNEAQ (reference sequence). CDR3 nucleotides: TGTGCCAGCAGTTCGCAGGGCTCAGATACGCAGTATTTT. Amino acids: CASSSQGSDTQYF.

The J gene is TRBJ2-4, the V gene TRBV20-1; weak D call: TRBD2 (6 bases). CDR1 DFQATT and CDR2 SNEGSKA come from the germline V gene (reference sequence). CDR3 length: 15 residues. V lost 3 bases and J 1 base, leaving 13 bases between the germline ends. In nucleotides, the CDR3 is TGCAGTGCTAGTAGGCGGGAAGGGGCCAAAAACATTCAGTACTTC. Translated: CSASRREGAKNIQYF.

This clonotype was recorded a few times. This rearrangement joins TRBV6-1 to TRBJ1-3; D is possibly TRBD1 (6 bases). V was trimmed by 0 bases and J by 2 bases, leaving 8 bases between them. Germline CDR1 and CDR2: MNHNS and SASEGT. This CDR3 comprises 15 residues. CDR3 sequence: CASSEAEGAGNTIYF. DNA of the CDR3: TGTGCCAGCAGTGAAGCGGAGGGGGCTGGAAACACCATATATTTT.

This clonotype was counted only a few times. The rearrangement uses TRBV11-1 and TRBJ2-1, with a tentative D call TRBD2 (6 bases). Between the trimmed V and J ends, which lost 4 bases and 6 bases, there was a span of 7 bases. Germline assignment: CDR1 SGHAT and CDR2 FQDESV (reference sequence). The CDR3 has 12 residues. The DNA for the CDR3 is TGTGCCAGCAGCTCAGCGGGCAATGAGCAGTTCTTC. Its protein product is CASSSAGNEQFF.

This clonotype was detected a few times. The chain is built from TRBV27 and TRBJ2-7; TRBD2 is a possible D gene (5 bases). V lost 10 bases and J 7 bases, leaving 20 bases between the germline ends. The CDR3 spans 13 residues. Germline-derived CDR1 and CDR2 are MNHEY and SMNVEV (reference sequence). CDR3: CATGRSPWEEQYF. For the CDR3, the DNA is TGTGCCACCGGACGTTCCCCATGGGAGGAGCAGTACTTC.

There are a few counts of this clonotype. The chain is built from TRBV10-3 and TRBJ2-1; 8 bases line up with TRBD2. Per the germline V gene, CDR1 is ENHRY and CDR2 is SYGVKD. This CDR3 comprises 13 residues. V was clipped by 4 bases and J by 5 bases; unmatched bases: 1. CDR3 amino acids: CAISGRGDNEQFF. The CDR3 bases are TGTGCCATCAGTGGGCGGGGGGACAATGAGCAGTTCTTC.

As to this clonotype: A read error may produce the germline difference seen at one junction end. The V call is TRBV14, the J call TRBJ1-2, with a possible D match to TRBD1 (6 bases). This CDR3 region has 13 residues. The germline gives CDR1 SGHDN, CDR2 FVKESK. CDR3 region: CASSGQGWDGYTF. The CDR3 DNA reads TGTGCCAGCAGCGGCCAGGGGTGGGATGGCTACACTTTC.

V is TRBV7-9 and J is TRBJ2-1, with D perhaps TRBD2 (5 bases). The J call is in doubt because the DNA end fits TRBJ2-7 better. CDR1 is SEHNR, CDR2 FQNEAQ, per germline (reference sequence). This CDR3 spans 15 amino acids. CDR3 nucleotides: TGTGCCAGCAGCCTCCCCAGCGGCCCCTCCTACGAGCAGTACTTC. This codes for CASSLPSGPSYEQYF.

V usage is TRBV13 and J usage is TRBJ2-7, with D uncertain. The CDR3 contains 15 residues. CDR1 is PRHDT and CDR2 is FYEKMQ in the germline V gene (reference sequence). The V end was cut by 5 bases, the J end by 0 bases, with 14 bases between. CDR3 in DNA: TGTGCCAGCAGCACCGGCTCGGGTTCCTCCTACGAGCAGTACTTC. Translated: CASSTGSGSSYEQYF.

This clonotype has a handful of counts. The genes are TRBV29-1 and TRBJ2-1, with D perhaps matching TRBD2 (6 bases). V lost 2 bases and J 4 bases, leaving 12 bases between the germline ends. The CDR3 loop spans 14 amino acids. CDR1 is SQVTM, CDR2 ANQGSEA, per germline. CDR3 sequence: CSVESASVYNEQFF. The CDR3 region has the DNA TGCAGCGTTGAATCCGCTAGCGTATACAATGAGCAGTTCTTC.

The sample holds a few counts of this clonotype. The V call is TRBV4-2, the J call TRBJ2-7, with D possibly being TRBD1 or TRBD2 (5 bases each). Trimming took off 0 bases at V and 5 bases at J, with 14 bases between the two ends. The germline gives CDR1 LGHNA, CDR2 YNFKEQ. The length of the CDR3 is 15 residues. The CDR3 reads CASSQEMSGTNEQYF. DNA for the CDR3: TGTGCCAGCAGCCAAGAGATGTCGGGGACCAACGAGCAGTACTTC.

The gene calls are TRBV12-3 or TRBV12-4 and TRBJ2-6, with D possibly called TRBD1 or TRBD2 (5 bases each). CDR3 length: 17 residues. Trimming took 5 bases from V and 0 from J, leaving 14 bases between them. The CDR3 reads CASSPGTGSSGANVLTF. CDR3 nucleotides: TGTGCCAGCAGTCCCGGGACGGGGAGCTCTGGGGCCAACGTCCTGACTTTC.

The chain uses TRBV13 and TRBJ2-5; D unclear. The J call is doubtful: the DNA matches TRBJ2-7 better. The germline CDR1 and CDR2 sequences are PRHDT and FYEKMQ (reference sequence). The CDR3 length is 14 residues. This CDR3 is CASSPVGESYEQYF. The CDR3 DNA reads TGTGCCAGCAGCCCCGTTGGGGAATCCTACGAGCAGTACTTC.